The 21 T cell receptor beta chains reported below all come from one sample, sequenced in a study of Ad26.COV2.S vaccination and SARS-CoV-2 variants. Treatment here: some 20 received Ad26.COV2.S at low or high dose, single or two shots; roughly five received placebo; per-sample allocation not given. The investigators took samples on day 63 after the first vaccine or placebo injection. Repertoires were generated with immunoSEQ multiplex PCR, while TCRdb's copy carries only in-frame clones and drops some. The table shows approximately 410,000 clones, with around 92% occurring only once. The sequences come from peripheral blood, collected in a trial of Ad26.COV2.S vaccine versus placebo. The source of these receptors is a person aged 18-60 years who received the Ad26.COV2.S COVID-19 vaccine or a placebo.

This chain connects TRBV5-4 to TRBJ1-1, with a tentative D call TRBD1 (6 bases). Germline CDR1 reads SGHNT; CDR2 reads YYREEE (reference sequence). Trimming took 0 bases from V and 9 from J, leaving 9 bases between them. The CDR3 extends over 12 amino acids. The CDR3 DNA follows: TGTGCCAGCAGCTTGGTGGGGGCCAAAGCTTTCTTT. Translation: CASSLVGAKAFF.

This rearrangement joins TRBV19 to TRBJ1-3; perhaps TRBD1 as D (5 bases). The CDR3 is 13 residues long. Germline V gene lookup returns CDR1 LNHDA and CDR2 SQIVND (reference sequence). The V end lost 10 bases, the J end lost 0 bases, and 10 bases lay between the germline ends. In DNA, the CDR3 is TGTGCCACATCAGGGAGCTCTGGAAACACCATATATTTT. Its protein is CATSGSSGNTIYF.

The chain carries TRBV6-4 and TRBJ2-3; 13 positions match TRBD2. In germline, CDR1 is MRHNA, CDR2 SNTAGT. This CDR3 region has 16 residues. Losses at the gene ends were 5 bases for V and 2 bases for J; bases not matched to a gene: 4. In nucleotides, the CDR3 is TGTGCCAGCAGTCCAACTAGCGGGGGGGCCACAGATACGCAGTATTTT. Translated, it gives CASSPTSGGATDTQYF.

The V gene is TRBV12-3 or TRBV12-4, the J gene TRBJ2-7; 8 bases map to TRBD2. V lost 6 bases and J lost 2; bases outside the gene matches: 3. This CDR3 spans 13 amino acids. CDR3 sequence reads: CASRFSGAYEQYF. CDR3 nucleotides: TGTGCCAGCAGGTTTAGCGGGGCCTACGAGCAGTACTTC.

V is TRBV19 and J is TRBJ2-7; tentatively, D is TRBD1 or TRBD2 (5 bases each). Trimming cost V 1 base and J 5 bases, with 9 bases left between them. Per germline, CDR1 LNHDA and CDR2 SQIVND (reference sequence). This CDR3 spans 13 amino acids. CDR3: CASSIVWGNEQYF. Written as DNA, the CDR3 is TGTGCCAGTAGTATAGTCTGGGGGAACGAGCAGTACTTC.

V and J are TRBV7-9 and TRBJ1-2, with a possible D match to TRBD1 (5 bases). CDR1 and CDR2 (germline): SEHNR, FQNEAQ (reference sequence). This CDR3 has 14 amino acids. Trimming left V 5 bases short and J 4 bases short, with 14 bases between. The CDR3 here is CASSPGGVVYGYTF. CDR3 in DNA: TGTGCCAGCAGCCCGGGAGGGGTAGTCTATGGCTACACCTTC. Using reference TRBV7-9 and TRBJ1-2 for the parts outside the CDR3, the full variable domain is DTGVSQNPRHKITKRGQNVTFRCDPISEHNRLYWYRQTLGQGPEFLTYFQNEAQLEKSRLLSDRFSAERPKGSFSTLEIQRTEQGDSAMYLCASSPGGVVYGYTFGSGTRLTVV.

The chain employs TRBV18 and TRBJ1-3; 9 positions match TRBD1. V was pared by 3 bases and J by 2 bases, with 17 bases of the junction left unmatched. Germline V CDR1 and CDR2: KGHSH, LQKENI. This CDR3 is 20 amino acids long. The CDR3 reads CASSPNAGQGTPIAGNTIYF. The CDR3, as DNA: TGTGCCAGCTCACCTAATGCCGGACAGGGGACGCCAATTGCTGGAAACACCATATATTTT. Full variable domain (remainder filled in from reference TRBV18 and TRBJ1-3): NAGVMQNPRHLVRRRGQEARLRCSPMKGHSHVYWYRQLPEEGLKFMVYLQKENIIDESGMPKERFSAEFPKEGPSILRIQQVVRGDSAAYFCASSPNAGQGTPIAGNTIYFGEGSWLTVV.

V gene TRBV30 combines with J gene TRBJ2-5; 14 bases fit TRBD2. The CDR3 is 16 amino acids. The V segment lost 3 bases and the J segment 5 bases; nucleotides outside the gene matches: 8. Looked up from germline, CDR1 is GTSNPN and CDR2 is SVGIG (reference sequence). CDR3 region: CAWSPTGLAGGETQYF. The CDR3 coding sequence is TGTGCCTGGAGCCCCACCGGACTAGCGGGGGGTGAGACCCAGTACTTC. Together with reference TRBV30 and TRBJ2-5, the CDR3 gives the full variable domain: SQTIHQWPATLVQPVGSPLSLECTVEGTSNPNLYWYRQAAGRGLQLLFYSVGIGQISSEVPQNLSASRPQDRQFILSSKKLLLSDSGFYLCAWSPTGLAGGETQYFGPGTRLLVL.

This rearrangement joins TRBV2 to TRBJ1-1; D remains ambiguous. The CDR3 runs 15 residues. Trimming took 3 bases from V and 1 from J, leaving 12 bases between them. Germline V gives CDR1 SNHLY, CDR2 FYNNEI. CDR3 bases: TGTGCCAGCAGTGACAGGATAAACCAGAACACTGAAGCTTTCTTT. This codes for CASSDRINQNTEAFF.

The chain joins TRBV7-9 to TRBJ2-5, with D possibly matching TRBD1 (6 bases). The germline gives CDR1 SEHNR, CDR2 FQNEAQ (reference sequence). Trimming removed 4 bases from V and 1 base from J, with 13 bases in between. The CDR3 totals 15 residues. The CDR3 protein is CASSSTQGSQETQYF. In DNA, the CDR3 is TGTGCCAGCAGCTCAACCCAGGGGTCCCAAGAGACCCAGTACTTC.

This clone came up once. V usage is TRBV29-1 and J usage is TRBJ2-3, with 9 positions matching TRBD1. In germline, CDR1 is SQVTM, CDR2 ANQGSEA. CDR3 length: 17 residues. Germline trimming cut 6 bases from V and 6 bases from J; bases unmatched to any gene: 19. CDR3 DNA sequence: TGCAGCGTGGAAAAAAACAGGGGGCCCGAAGTAGCCGATACGCAGTATTTT. Translation: CSVEKNRGPEVADTQYF.

This clone was observed once. V gene TRBV6-5 combines with J gene TRBJ2-5, with D hard to call. Germline CDR1 reads MNHEY; CDR2 reads SVGAGI. The V and J ends lost 2 bases and 7 bases respectively, with 5 bases between them. The CDR3 has 11 amino acids. The CDR3 DNA is TGTGCCAGCAGTTACGGGTCGACCCAGTACTTC. Its translation: CASSYGSTQYF.

The chain links TRBV28 to TRBJ1-5; maybe TRBD1 (5 bases). Germline V CDR1 and CDR2: MDHEN, SYDVKM. CDR3 length equals 13 residues. V shed 2 bases and J shed 7 bases, with 9 bases lying between them. The CDR3 sequence: CASSLAGHQPQHF. The CDR3 region has the DNA TGTGCCAGCAGTTTAGCAGGGCACCAGCCCCAGCATTTT.

This chain uses TRBV29-1 with TRBJ1-2, with D unresolved. CDR3 length equals 14 residues. Germline CDR1 is SQVTM and CDR2 is ANQGSEA. The germline V and J ends were trimmed by 2 bases and 8 bases, with 18 bases remaining between them. This CDR3 reads CSVELGSAPWGYTF. The CDR3 DNA sequence: TGCAGCGTTGAATTGGGGTCAGCCCCTTGGGGCTACACCTTC.

The V gene is TRBV6-6, the J gene TRBJ2-7; no reliable D call. This CDR3 comprises 13 residues. Trimming removed 0 bases at V and 3 bases at J, with 6 bases between. Germline-derived CDR1 and CDR2 are MNHNY and SVGAGI (reference sequence). CDR3 nucleotides: TGTGCCAGCAGTTACTCGAATCTCTACGAGCAGTACTTC. It specifies CASSYSNLYEQYF.

The J gene is TRBJ1-2, the V gene TRBV9, with D possibly matching TRBD1 (5 bases). Germline V lookup: CDR1 SGDLS, CDR2 YYNGEE. V shed 0 bases and J shed 7 bases, with 13 bases lying between them. This CDR3 region has 14 residues. CDR3 loop: CASSVARVGGGYTF. The CDR3 DNA reads as TGTGCCAGCAGCGTAGCCAGGGTCGGCGGTGGCTACACCTTC.

The genes are TRBV27 and TRBJ2-1, with TRBD2 identical over 8 bases. This CDR3 spans 17 amino acids. With 3 bases clipped from V and 9 bases from J, the junction kept 16 bases outside the gene matches. Per germline, CDR1 MNHEY and CDR2 SMNVEV (reference sequence). The CDR3 here is CASSFRSGGRPGGEQFF. The CDR3 nucleotides read TGTGCCAGCAGTTTTAGGAGCGGGGGCCGACCGGGTGGTGAGCAGTTCTTC.

This chain uses TRBV6-1 with TRBJ2-2; 13 bases map to TRBD2. There are 19 residues in the CDR3. Germline CDR1 and CDR2: MNHNS and SASEGT. Unmatched junction bases numbered 14, after V lost 4 bases and J lost 6 bases. CDR3 protein: CASSAGTSGALRKAGELFF. The CDR3 DNA reads as TGTGCCAGCAGTGCAGGGACTAGCGGGGCCCTTAGAAAGGCCGGGGAGCTGTTTTTT.

This clone was found a few times. The CDR3 reads CASRTSGRMVTEAFF. DNA for the CDR3: TGTGCCAGTAGGACCTCAGGACGGATGGTCACTGAAGCTTTCTTT. This chain uses TRBV19 with TRBJ1-1, with no clear D. The CDR3 contains 15 residues. CDR1 and CDR2 from the germline V gene are LNHDA and SQIVND (reference sequence). The germline V and J ends were trimmed by 6 bases and 4 bases, with 18 bases remaining between them.

This clone showed up just once. The V call is TRBV4-3, the J call TRBJ1-1, with TRBD1 matching over 9 bases. The germline gives CDR1 LGHNA, CDR2 YSLEER. There are 14 residues in the CDR3. V shed 3 bases, J shed 3 bases, and the junction held 2 bases outside the gene matches. DNA of the CDR3: TGCGCCAGCAGCCAGAACAGGGGGCACACTGAAGCTTTCTTT. It is translated as CASSQNRGHTEAFF.

V is TRBV24-1 and J is TRBJ2-5; D unclear. V was clipped by 0 bases and J by 5 bases, with 12 bases between them. CDR1 is KGHDR, CDR2 SFDVKD, per germline. This CDR3 has 15 residues. The CDR3 loop reads CATSDLKGLRETQYF. DNA for the CDR3: TGTGCCACCAGTGATTTGAAGGGTCTTCGGGAGACCCAGTACTTC.